This T cell receptor (beta chain) is from a study of shared clonotypes between healthy human individuals. The protocol was immunoSEQ multiplex PCR, while the TCRdb copy is restricted to in-frame clones and leaves out a portion. The sample has about 2 million clones; 85% to 95% are singletons. The V gene's germline CDR1 is ENHRY and CDR2 SYGVKD. The CDR3 loop spans 15 amino acids. The V end lost 1 base, the J end lost 0 bases, and 8 bases lay between the germline ends. Sequenced: naive CD4+ T cells sorted from blood. Subset given: CD45RA+ positively selected. The receptor's source is a man aged 18 to 30 in good health. The genes are TRBV10-3 and TRBJ2-3; possibly TRBD2 for D (5 bases). The CDR3 sequence: CAISELAPSTDTQYF. CDR3 nucleotide sequence: TGTGCCATCAGTGAGTTAGCGCCGAGCACAGATACGCAGTATTTT.